This entry lists 16 T cell receptor beta chains sequenced from one sample in a study of CD8 T cells in Susac syndrome. An amount of RNA that ranged from roughly 0.45 to 1 ug was reverse transcribed with random hexamers. TCRdb re-called the immunoSEQ multiplex PCR reads with MiXCR, one entry per CDR3 protein. The sample records about 120,000 distinct CDR3 sequences, 90% to 95% being singletons. The specimen sequenced was CD4+ T cells from PBMCs. The receptors here all came from a human donor with multiple sclerosis.

This chain links TRBV18 with TRBJ1-1; no clear D gene. The germline CDR1 and CDR2 sequences are KGHSH and LQKENI. This CDR3 spans 14 amino acids. V was cut by 6 bases and J by 1 base, with 12 bases left in between. Here the CDR3 reads CASSPSATNTEAFF. The CDR3 DNA is TGTGCCAGCTCGCCCTCAGCCACGAACACTGAAGCTTTCTTT.

V and J are TRBV12-3 or TRBV12-4 and TRBJ1-2, with D perhaps TRBD1 (5 bases). CDR3 length: 15 amino acids. Trimming stripped 5 bases from V and 5 bases from J, with 18 bases between. CDR3 DNA sequence: TGTGCCAGCAGTCTAAGTGGACAAGGCCTTTATGGCTACACCTTC. Its protein is CASSLSGQGLYGYTF.

The chain has TRBV3-1 and TRBJ2-7, with D perhaps TRBD1 (6 bases). The CDR3 length is 15 residues. V was pared by 5 bases and J by 6 bases, with 20 bases between. Germline loops: CDR1 LGHDT, CDR2 YNNKEL (reference sequence). CDR3 residues: CASSIRQAKEGEQYF. DNA for the CDR3: TGTGCCAGCAGCATCCGACAGGCAAAAGAAGGCGAGCAGTACTTC.

This clonotype was seen a few times. The chain combines TRBV30 with TRBJ1-3; 8 nucleotides agree with TRBD1. The V segment lost 0 bases and the J segment 0 bases; nucleotides outside the gene matches: 7. Germline CDR1 reads GTSNPN; CDR2 reads SVGIG (reference sequence). The CDR3 has 17 amino acids. In DNA form, the CDR3 reads TGTGCCTGGAGTGTACTTGGACAGGGCCGCTCTGGAAACACCATATATTTT. As protein: CAWSVLGQGRSGNTIYF.

The chain combines TRBV7-2 with TRBJ1-6; 7 bases align to TRBD1. V gave up 6 bases and J gave up 7 bases; unmatched junction bases: 9. Germline V CDR1 and CDR2: SGHTA, FQGNSA. The CDR3 sequence is 15 residues long. Here the CDR3 DNA reads TGTGCCAGCAGGGGGACCGGGACAGAGAATTCACCCCTCCACTTT. It is translated as CASRGTGTENSPLHF.

The gene calls are TRBV5-4 and TRBJ1-3; 8 bases map to TRBD1. This CDR3 is 15 amino acids long. Losses at the gene ends were 5 bases for V and 3 bases for J; bases not matched to a gene: 7. Looked up from germline, CDR1 is SGHNT and CDR2 is YYREEE (reference sequence). Here the CDR3 reads CASSPDRANGNTIYF. The DNA of the CDR3 is TGTGCCAGCAGTCCGGACAGGGCCAATGGAAACACCATATATTTT.

As for this clonotype: The junction shows a germline mismatch at one end, possibly a read error. This chain uses TRBV7-3 with TRBJ2-5; D tentatively fits TRBD1 or TRBD2 (5 bases each). CDR3 length: 17 residues. Germline V gene sequence: CDR1 SGHTA, CDR2 FQGTGA. This chain's CDR3 is CASSLTSGQPAPEAQYF. DNA for the CDR3: TGTGCCAGCAGCTTAACTTCGGGGCAGCCAGCCCCAGAGGCCCAGTACTTC. The full variable domain, rest sourced from reference TRBV7-3 and TRBJ2-5, is GAGVSQTPSNKVTEKGKYVELRCDPISGHTALYWYRQSLGQGPEFLIYFQGTGAADDSGLPNDRFFAVRPEGSVSTLKIQRTERGDSAVYLCASSLTSGQPAPEAQYFGPGTRLLVL.

V gene TRBV6-5 combines with J gene TRBJ1-2; the match to TRBD1 covers 8 bases. V dropped 6 bases and J dropped 8; count of bases not matched to a gene: 11. This CDR3 is built from 14 residues. Germline assignment: CDR1 MNHEY and CDR2 SVGAGI. CDR3 in amino acids: CASRIGRGLEGYTF. The CDR3 region has the DNA TGTGCCAGCAGGATTGGCAGGGGGCTCGAGGGCTACACCTTC.

The chain combines TRBV30 with TRBJ1-4; perhaps TRBD1 as D (5 bases). CDR3 length equals 14 residues. Germline V lookup: CDR1 GTSNPN, CDR2 SVGIG (reference sequence). The V end was cut by 2 bases, the J end by 5 bases, with 12 bases between. The CDR3 reads CAWSRGAANEKLFF. The CDR3 DNA follows: TGTGCCTGGAGTAGGGGTGCGGCAAATGAAAAACTGTTTTTT.

DNA for the CDR3: TGTGCCAGCAGTGAAGACCCTAGCGGGGGGGCTAGAGATACGCAGTATTTT. As protein: CASSEDPSGGARDTQYF. The chain combines TRBV2 with TRBJ2-3; 12 positions agree with TRBD2. Losses at the gene ends were 1 base for V and 5 bases for J; bases not matched to a gene: 7. The CDR3 totals 17 residues. In germline, CDR1 is SNHLY, CDR2 FYNNEI.

V is TRBV21-1 and J is TRBJ1-5; TRBD1, as called in the table, went unchecked against the DNA. TRBV21-1 corresponds to a pseudogene. The CDR3 has 15 residues. The CDR3 here is CASSTPGAALRPQHF. DNA of the CDR3: TGTGCCAGCAGCACCCCTGGGGCGGCGCTGAGGCCCCAGCATTTT.

This rearrangement joins TRBV7-3 to TRBJ2-3; a possible D gene is TRBD2 (6 bases). Germline V gene data show CDR1 as SGHTA and CDR2 as FQGTGA. Trimming took 4 bases from V and 7 from J, leaving 12 bases between them. This CDR3 has 13 residues. CDR3 protein: CASSSGLSNTQYF. The DNA of the CDR3 is TGTGCCAGCAGCTCCGGACTATCTAATACGCAGTATTTT.

The chain combines TRBV20-1 with TRBJ2-2; no clear D gene. The germline V gene encodes CDR1 DFQATT and CDR2 SNEGSKA (reference sequence). The CDR3 consists of 12 residues. Trimming shortened V by 5 bases and J by 6 bases, and 10 bases separated the two germline ends. The CDR3 coding sequence is TGCAGTGCTTCTGGACGGCCCGGGGAGCTGTTTTTT. Protein product: CSASGRPGELFF.

This sequence joins TRBV20-1 and TRBJ1-4; no definite D call. The CDR3 has 13 amino acids. Germline CDR1 is DFQATT and CDR2 is SNEGSKA (reference sequence). The V and J ends lost 3 bases and 7 bases respectively, with 12 bases between them. CDR3 sequence reads: CSASGGIGEKLFF. Written as DNA, the CDR3 is TGCAGTGCTAGTGGAGGGATCGGTGAAAAACTGTTTTTT.

This rearrangement joins TRBV6-7 to TRBJ1-2; 8 bases agree with TRBD1. TRBV6-7 is flagged as an ORF with uncertain function. This CDR3 is built from 15 residues. Trimming cost V 6 bases and J 4 bases; bases outside gene matches: 10. CDR3 bases: TGTGCCAGCAGCCGACCGACAGGGGATTTCTATGGCTACACCTTC. It encodes CASSRPTGDFYGYTF.

The CDR3 spells CASSQERSLSWGYTF. The CDR3 nucleotides read TGTGCCAGCAGCCAAGAGAGGTCCCTTTCCTGGGGCTACACCTTC. The V call is TRBV3-1, the J call TRBJ1-2, with D unclear. Deletions cut 0 bases from V and 8 bases from J, with 16 bases between. This CDR3 is built from 15 residues. From germline, CDR1 is LGHDT and CDR2 YNNKEL (reference sequence).